The clone carrying this T cell receptor (beta chain) was counted only a few times. In the original processing: Reference gene primer amplification in the assay estimated nucleated cell counts. Sequencing was performed with immunoSEQ multiplex PCR; in TCRdb, only in-frame clones are kept and a portion is missing. D and trimming were read from the DNA, whereas the V and J calls and clone size are those reported in that table. The repertoire has some 100,000 clones, around 88% of them found once; the top ten carry about 1.9%. This sample stems from a study of blood T cell repertoires in COVID-19. V lost 6 bases, J lost 4 bases, and 15 bases lay in between. This CDR3 is 14 amino acids long. Germline CDR1 MDHEN, CDR2 SYDVKM. The Seattle site enrolled patients during active infection and followed them longitudinally.

The sequence came from a man aged 50-60 years with COVID-19, enrolled during active disease. Specimen: peripheral blood. The V call is TRBV28, the J call TRBJ1-2; tentative D call: TRBD1 (5 bases). The CDR3 region is CASSNMGQTYGYTF. The CDR3 DNA reads TGTGCCAGCAGCAACATGGGGCAGACCTATGGCTACACCTTC.